This entry lists 24 T cell receptor beta chains sequenced from one sample in a study of cytomegalovirus exposure and HLA in healthy donors. PCR was performed using 60 Vbeta and 13 Jbeta primers. TCRdb's table, derived via immunoSEQ multiplex PCR, lists solely in-frame clones and lacks some. This sample has more than 80,000 clones; less than 80% occur once, and the top ten carry 15%. Input material: PBMCs. Every receptor here comes from a woman aged 40 to 50 in good health and CMV-seropositive.

The V gene is TRBV9, the J gene TRBJ2-7, with a possible D match to TRBD1 (6 bases). This CDR3 contains 13 residues. CDR1 is SGDLS, CDR2 YYNGEE, per germline. V was cut by 0 bases and J by 6 bases, with 10 bases left in between. The CDR3 is CASSVDPRGEQYF. CDR3 DNA sequence: TGTGCCAGCAGCGTAGATCCCAGGGGCGAGCAGTACTTC.

The V call is TRBV9, the J call TRBJ1-1, with TRBD1 matching over 9 bases. The CDR3 sequence is 15 residues long. V gave up 3 bases and J gave up 0 bases; unmatched junction bases: 3. Germline CDR1 and CDR2: SGDLS and YYNGEE. Here the CDR3 DNA reads TGTGCCAGCAGCGCCGACAGGGGGATGAACACTGAAGCTTTCTTT. Its translation: CASSADRGMNTEAFF.

CDR3: CASSKDRVYDNEQFF. The CDR3 bases are TGTGCCAGCAGTAAGGACAGGGTATACGACAATGAGCAGTTCTTC. The chain has TRBV2 and TRBJ2-1; 8 bases line up with TRBD1. The CDR3 is 15 residues long. The V gene end was trimmed by 5 bases and the J gene end by 5 bases; junction bases not matched to a gene: 8. The germline V gene has CDR1 SNHLY and CDR2 FYNNEI.

The chain employs TRBV6-5 and TRBJ2-1, with TRBD1 identical over 7 bases. Trimming took 0 bases from V and 5 from J; bases not matched to a gene: 4. Per the germline V gene, CDR1 is MNHEY and CDR2 is SVGAGI. This CDR3 region has 15 residues. The DNA for the CDR3 is TGTGCCAGCAGTTACTCAGGGGGCATCGACAATGAGCAGTTCTTC. It codes for CASSYSGGIDNEQFF.

V gene TRBV29-1 combines with J gene TRBJ2-7; D is possibly TRBD1 (5 bases). Trimming removed 4 bases from V and 6 bases from J, with 19 bases in between. The CDR3 contains 14 residues. Germline V gene lookup returns CDR1 SQVTM and CDR2 ANQGSEA. The CDR3 loop reads CSVVPGQSSGEQYF. DNA of the CDR3: TGCAGCGTTGTTCCAGGACAAAGCTCCGGCGAGCAGTACTTC.

The genes are TRBV7-6 and TRBJ2-3, with a weak D call TRBD2 (6 bases). Per germline, CDR1 SGHVS and CDR2 FNYEAQ. This CDR3 region has 16 residues. V was shortened by 1 base and J by 5 bases, with 16 bases between the two germline ends. The DNA of the CDR3 is TGTGCCAGCAGCTTAGAGGAGGGGTCCGGAGGAGATACGCAGTATTTT. Encoded protein: CASSLEEGSGGDTQYF.

The chain employs TRBV28 and TRBJ1-1; possible D gene TRBD1, 6 bases. This CDR3 comprises 15 residues. V lost 5 bases to trimming and J lost 0 bases, with 13 bases between them. The V gene's germline CDR1 is MDHEN and CDR2 SYDVKM. The chain's CDR3 is CASSPSDSLNTEAFF. The CDR3, as DNA: TGTGCCAGCAGTCCCTCGGACAGTTTGAACACTGAAGCTTTCTTT.

Only one count was recorded for this clone. The genes are TRBV28 and TRBJ1-5; 10 nucleotides agree with TRBD1. V was clipped by 5 bases and J by 4 bases; unmatched bases: 5. Germline lookup yields CDR1 MDHEN and CDR2 SYDVKM. The CDR3 sequence is 15 residues long. The CDR3 DNA reads TGTGCCAGCAGTAAGCGGACAGGGGGGAATCAGCCCCAGCATTTT. Its translation: CASSKRTGGNQPQHF.

This clone appeared many times. The rearrangement links TRBV4-3 to TRBJ2-3; D not resolved. Germline CDR1 LGHNA, CDR2 YSLEER. V gave up 0 bases and J gave up 3 bases, with 7 bases separating them. This CDR3 region has 14 residues. DNA for the CDR3: TGCGCCAGCAGCCAAGAACGGTTGACAGATACGCAGTATTTT. It specifies CASSQERLTDTQYF.

This chain links TRBV5-1 with TRBJ2-1, with D possibly TRBD2 on 6 matching bases. Trimming removed 1 base at V and 7 bases at J, with 18 bases between. The CDR3 spans 16 residues. In germline, CDR1 is SGHRS, CDR2 YFSETQ. The CDR3 DNA is TGCGCCAGCAGCTTGTTCGAGCGGGCAGCTGGGAATGAGCAGTTCTTC. Amino acid sequence: CASSLFERAAGNEQFF.

To note about this clone: The junction departs from the called germline gene at one end, perhaps through a read error. The chain joins TRBV4-2 to TRBJ2-3; maybe TRBD2 (5 bases). This CDR3 has 15 residues. The germline gives CDR1 LGHNA, CDR2 YNFKEQ. CDR3 region: CASSQDGSSTNTQYF. For the CDR3, the DNA is TGTGCCAGCAGCCAAGATGGGAGTAGCACAAATACGCAGTATTTT.

The rearrangement joins TRBV7-9 to TRBJ2-1; 9 nucleotides match TRBD1. Trimming at V came to 5 bases and at J to 1 base, leaving 6 bases not matched to a gene. The CDR3 sequence is 16 residues long. The germline CDR1 and CDR2 sequences are SEHNR and FQNEAQ (reference sequence). The CDR3 sequence is CASSIGTGRSYNEQFF. CDR3 coding DNA: TGTGCCAGCAGCATCGGGACAGGGAGATCCTACAATGAGCAGTTCTTC.

A few counts support this clone. The chain has TRBV7-3 and TRBJ1-1; the D gene is possibly TRBD1 (5 bases). CDR1 is SGHTA and CDR2 is FQGTGA in the germline V gene. This CDR3 has 12 residues. V was cut by 5 bases and J by 11 bases, with 15 bases left in between. This chain's CDR3 is CASSPTQGTAFF. CDR3 DNA sequence: TGTGCCAGCAGCCCCACCCAGGGAACGGCTTTCTTT. The variable domain in full, with the rest retrieved from reference TRBV7-3 and TRBJ1-1, is GAGVSQTPSNKVTEKGKYVELRCDPISGHTALYWYRQSLGQGPEFLIYFQGTGAADDSGLPNDRFFAVRPEGSVSTLKIQRTERGDSAVYLCASSPTQGTAFFGQGTRLTVV.

This clone has only one observation. V and J are TRBV11-2 and TRBJ1-2, with unresolved D. The CDR3 totals 14 residues. The germline V and J ends were trimmed by 2 bases and 0 bases, with 7 bases remaining between them. The germline CDR1 and CDR2 sequences are SGHAT and FQNNGV. CDR3 DNA: TGTGCCAGCAGCTTAAGCCGTTCTAACTATGGCTACACCTTC. It codes for CASSLSRSNYGYTF.

The gene calls are TRBV7-2 and TRBJ2-3; D not resolved. The CDR3 consists of 15 residues. The germline V gene has CDR1 SGHTA and CDR2 FQGNSA. V gave up 3 bases and J gave up 0 bases, with 10 bases separating them. CDR3: CASSFSGGSTDTQYF. CDR3 coding DNA: TGTGCCAGCAGCTTCTCGGGTGGTAGCACAGATACGCAGTATTTT.

The genes are TRBV6-5 and TRBJ1-6, with 8 bases matching TRBD1. Germline CDR1 is MNHEY and CDR2 is SVGAGI. The CDR3 is 15 residues long. The trim removed 0 bases at V and 10 bases at J, leaving 5 bases unmatched. The CDR3 here is CASSYSGQGESPLHF. The CDR3, as DNA: TGTGCCAGCAGTTACTCAGGACAGGGAGAATCACCCCTCCACTTT.

Notes on this clone: At one end, the junction sequence differs from germline, possibly due to a read error. CDR3 in DNA: TGTGCCAGCAGTGTCCGGACTAGCTCCCACGAGCAGTACTTC. It encodes CASSVRTSSHEQYF. The chain links TRBV2 to TRBJ2-7; 8 nucleotides match TRBD2. CDR1 is SNHLY, CDR2 FYNNEI, per germline. The CDR3 covers 14 residues.

The chain employs TRBV28 and TRBJ1-1; tentative D call: TRBD1 (5 bases). V was pared by 5 bases and J by 3 bases, with 19 bases between. The germline V gene has CDR1 MDHEN and CDR2 SYDVKM. This CDR3 has 16 amino acids. CDR3 sequence (DNA): TGTGCCAGCAGTGTCGCGGACATGGCCCCGTACACTGAAGCTTTCTTT. Amino acid sequence: CASSVADMAPYTEAFF.

This clone has just a few counts. CDR3 nucleotide sequence: TGTGCCAGCAGCTTGAGACAGGGGGCAGATACGCAGTATTTT. Residues: CASSLRQGADTQYF. This chain uses TRBV5-4 with TRBJ2-3; TRBD1 aligns across 9 bases. Germline V lookup: CDR1 SGHNT, CDR2 YYREEE (reference sequence). Trimming removed 1 base from V and 4 bases from J; junction bases left unmatched: 1. This CDR3 region has 14 residues.

CDR3 sequence reads: CASSYSRETYEQYF. CDR3 nucleotide sequence: TGTGCCAGCAGTTACTCGCGAGAAACCTACGAGCAGTACTTC. J is TRBJ2-7 and V is TRBV6-5; D not certain. The CDR3 is made up of 14 amino acids. Trimming cost V 0 bases and J 2 bases, with 8 bases left between them. Germline values: CDR1 MNHEY, CDR2 SVGAGI.

The V gene is TRBV27, the J gene TRBJ1-4; the match to TRBD1 covers 10 bases. The V segment lost 5 bases and the J segment 7 bases; nucleotides outside the gene matches: 4. Germline V gene lookup returns CDR1 MNHEY and CDR2 SMNVEV (reference sequence). CDR3 length: 14 amino acids. The CDR3: CASSLTGGREKLFF. DNA of the CDR3: TGTGCCAGCAGTCTGACAGGGGGCCGTGAAAAACTGTTTTTT.

This clone was observed a few times. This sequence joins TRBV28 and TRBJ2-1; possibly TRBD1 for D (6 bases). The germline V gene encodes CDR1 MDHEN and CDR2 SYDVKM. V dropped 9 bases and J dropped 4 bases, with 19 bases sitting between them. The CDR3 is 15 residues long. In nucleotides, the CDR3 is TGTGCCAGTTCACCACCCGGGGACAAATACAATGAGCAGTTCTTC. This encodes CASSPPGDKYNEQFF.

The chain combines TRBV4-1 with TRBJ2-7; tentatively, D is TRBD2 (5 bases). Trimming stripped 1 base from V and 6 bases from J, with 16 bases between. This CDR3 comprises 15 residues. CDR1 and CDR2 (germline): MGHRA, YSYEKL. CDR3 sequence (DNA): TGCGCCAGCAGCCAAGGCGTCTGGACTGAGGGCGAGCAGTACTTC. This translates into CASSQGVWTEGEQYF.

The rearrangement uses TRBV10-3 and TRBJ2-1; 10 bases are a match to TRBD2. The V gene end was trimmed by 3 bases and the J gene end by 5 bases; junction bases not matched to a gene: 7. Germline V gene lookup returns CDR1 ENHRY and CDR2 SYGVKD. This CDR3 has 16 amino acids. CDR3 sequence reads: CAISDPGLAEDNEQFF. CDR3 DNA sequence: TGTGCCATCAGTGACCCCGGACTAGCGGAGGACAATGAGCAGTTCTTC.